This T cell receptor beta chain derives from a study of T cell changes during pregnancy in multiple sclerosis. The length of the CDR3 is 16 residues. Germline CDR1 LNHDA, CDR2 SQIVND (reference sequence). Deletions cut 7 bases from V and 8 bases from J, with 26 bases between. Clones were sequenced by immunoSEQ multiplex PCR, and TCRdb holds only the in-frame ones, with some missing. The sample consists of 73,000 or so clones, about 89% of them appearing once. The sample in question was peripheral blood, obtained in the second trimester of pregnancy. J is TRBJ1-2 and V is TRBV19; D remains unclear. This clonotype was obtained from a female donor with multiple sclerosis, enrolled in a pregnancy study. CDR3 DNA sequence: TGTGCCAGTACCCCCTACGGAAAAGGAGTAGGTGACGGCTACACCTTC. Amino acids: CASTPYGKGVGDGYTF.